The clone carrying this T cell receptor (beta chain) came up many times. Clones were read by immunoSEQ multiplex PCR, and TCRdb kept only the in-frame ones, dropping some. The sample has 140,000 or so clones; about four fifths are singletons. The sample originates from a study of blood T cell repertoires in COVID-19. Study-wide context: Samples of COVID-19 (acute and convalescent) were obtained from the United States, Italy and Spain. The analysed material was cDNA or gDNA that came from T cells, B-cell-depleted T cells, or PBMCs.

V was pared by 5 bases and J by 3 bases, with 5 bases of the junction left unmatched. The germline V gene has CDR1 SQVTM and CDR2 ANQGSEA. This CDR3 is built from 13 residues. V usage is TRBV29-1 and J usage is TRBJ2-7; TRBD1 matches at 9 bases. This TCR was sampled from a man between 70 and 80 years old who had recovered from COVID-19. The specimen was peripheral blood. CDR3 sequence: CSVQGQGSYEQYF. The CDR3 DNA follows: TGCAGCGTTCAGGGACAGGGCAGCTACGAGCAGTACTTC.